This entry features one TCR beta chain sequence. The trim removed 5 bases at V and 0 bases at J, leaving 5 bases unmatched. Germline values: CDR1 MNHEY, CDR2 SVGAGI. The CDR3 loop spans 15 amino acids. Per the original methods: Estimates of nucleated cell counts were drawn from the amplification of reference gene primers. The method was immunoSEQ multiplex PCR; TCRdb's version includes in-frame clones alone and lacks a portion of them. V and J calls and clone size come straight from that table; D and trimming were deduced from the DNA. The table records 220,000 or so clones, roughly 80% of them present only once. The data originate from a study of blood T cell repertoires in COVID-19. Participants were aged about 18 to 90 years, lived in about 26 US areas, and enrolled virtually. Researchers sorted participants into cohorts using their self-reported clinical history.

This clonotype was obtained from a middle-aged woman with acute COVID-19. The rearrangement joins TRBV6-5 to TRBJ2-7, with TRBD1 matching 9 bases. Sequencing input: PBMCs or T cells enriched from blood (not recorded which). CDR3 DNA sequence: TGTGCCAGCAGTAAGGGACAGGGCGTCTCCTACGAGCAGTACTTC. This codes for CASSKGQGVSYEQYF.